This T cell receptor (beta chain) appears in the sequencing data of a study of blood T cells in healthy people across ages. Trimming removed 3 bases from V and 0 bases from J; junction bases left unmatched: 7. CDR1 and CDR2 from the germline V gene are SGHTA and FQGNSA. CDR3 length: 20 amino acids. A second PCR of 7 to 11 cycles used a sample-barcoded 5' primer and a J-beta primer mix. Each CDR3 protein gets one entry after TCRdb re-called the 5' RACE reads with MiXCR. The sample carries about 570,000 distinct CDR3 sequences, around a quarter recorded once. These data were likewise used in another study, on T cells of mothers and their children. That work contributes: Slightly, though not significantly, more overlap was seen in related than in unrelated mother-child pairs. T cell clones that were persistent and microchimeric went undetected.

The sequenced material came from blood. This clonotype was obtained from a boy younger than 10 in good health. V usage is TRBV7-2 and J usage is TRBJ2-2, with 16 bases identical to TRBD2. CDR3 in DNA: TGTGCCAGCAGCTTTTACGGGACTAGCGGGAGGGTTACGAACACCGGGGAGCTGTTTTTT. This encodes CASSFYGTSGRVTNTGELFF.